The 27 T cell receptor beta chains presented below share a single source sample, sequenced in a study of vaccination and CD4 T cells after COVID-19. Their specific antigens are unknown. Sequenced with the Oncomine TCR Beta short-read assay was DNA taken from cultured CD4+ T cells. TCRdb itself ran the PCR reads through MiXCR, one entry per CDR3 protein. Counted here are tens of thousands of distinct CDR3 sequences, over 50% occurring once; the ten biggest clones make up about 3.7%. Stated treatment: approximately 10-day PBMC culture with coronavirus spike peptide pools or control peptides (ViraFEST assay). The sequencing sample was made of CD4+ T cells from blood, cultured in vitro. The source is a human donor who had recovered from COVID-19.

The rearrangement joins TRBV24-1 to TRBJ2-5, with a weak D call TRBD1 (6 bases). Germline lookup yields CDR1 KGHDR and CDR2 SFDVKD. This CDR3 contains 14 residues. The ends were cut back, 3 bases at V and 5 bases at J, with 12 bases in the middle. The CDR3 sequence: CATSDGGAGETQYF. The CDR3 DNA follows: TGTGCCACCAGTGATGGGGGCGCAGGCGAGACCCAGTACTTC.

This chain uses TRBV7-9 with TRBJ1-2; no definite D call. V was shortened by 8 bases and J by 11 bases, with 6 bases between the two germline ends. This CDR3 spans 8 amino acids. Germline values: CDR1 SEHNR, CDR2 FQNEAQ (reference sequence). This CDR3 reads CASPGYTF. Here the CDR3 DNA reads TGTGCCAGCCCGGGGTACACCTTC.

The chain recombines TRBV27 with TRBJ2-3; 7 nucleotides match TRBD2. V trimming: 2 bases; J trimming: 1 base; junction bases outside the gene matches: 9. Looked up from germline, CDR1 is MNHEY and CDR2 is SMNVEV (reference sequence). This CDR3 has 17 residues. This CDR3 is CASSLRAAAGGTDTQYF. The CDR3 DNA reads TGTGCCAGCAGTTTACGGGCCGCGGCGGGGGGCACAGATACGCAGTATTTT.

The J gene is TRBJ1-1, the V gene TRBV28; D is undetermined. The CDR3 runs to 13 residues. V was trimmed by 6 bases and J by 0 bases, leaving 8 bases between them. CDR1 is MDHEN and CDR2 is SYDVKM in the germline V gene. The CDR3 sequence is CASRGYVNTEAFF. CDR3 sequence (DNA): TGTGCCAGCAGGGGGTATGTGAACACTGAAGCTTTCTTT. Looking up the rest from reference TRBV28 and TRBJ1-1 gives the full variable domain: DVKVTQSSRYLVKRTGEKVFLECVQDMDHENMFWYRQDPGLGLRLIYFSYDVKMKEKGDIPEGYSVSREKKERFSLILESASTNQTSMYLCASRGYVNTEAFFGQGTRLTVV.

The V and J genes are TRBV5-1 and TRBJ2-1; TRBD1 is a possible D gene (6 bases). The CDR3 is made up of 16 amino acids. Germline V gene sequence: CDR1 SGHRS, CDR2 YFSETQ. Trimming left V 4 bases short and J 4 bases short, with 18 bases between. The CDR3 region has the DNA TGCGCCAGCAGCCAGGTTACAGGGAGTTATTACAATGAGCAGTTCTTC. As protein: CASSQVTGSYYNEQFF.

A single count supports this clonotype. V gene TRBV20-1 combines with J gene TRBJ2-1, with 10 bases lining up with TRBD2. Germline V gene sequence: CDR1 DFQATT, CDR2 SNEGSKA (reference sequence). Trimming removed 0 bases from V and 2 bases from J; junction bases left unmatched: 4. The CDR3 is 16 residues long. The CDR3: CSARDPSGGTYNEQFF. The CDR3 nucleotides are TGCAGTGCTAGAGATCCTAGCGGGGGCACCTACAATGAGCAGTTCTTC.

This clonotype turned up a few times. This chain joins TRBV20-1 and TRBJ2-5; 8 nucleotides align to TRBD1. The length of the CDR3 is 15 residues. Trimming took 1 base from V and 3 from J; bases not matched to a gene: 7. CDR1 is DFQATT, CDR2 SNEGSKA, per germline (reference sequence). Here the CDR3 DNA reads TGCAGTGCTAGAGGTAGACAGGGGCCCGAAGAGACCCAGTACTTC. It encodes CSARGRQGPEETQYF.

J is TRBJ2-3 and V is TRBV15; perhaps D is TRBD1 or TRBD2 (5 bases each). V lost 1 base and J 7 bases, leaving 18 bases between the germline ends. The V gene's germline CDR1 is LNHNV and CDR2 YYDKDF (reference sequence). The CDR3 loop spans 16 amino acids. The CDR3: CATSRGPPGPLNTQYF. The CDR3 coding sequence is TGTGCCACCAGCAGAGGCCCCCCGGGACCCCTGAATACGCAGTATTTT.

V gene TRBV7-9 combines with J gene TRBJ2-5; D is unclear. Trimming cost V 3 bases and J 1 base, with 15 bases left between them. The V gene's germline CDR1 is SEHNR and CDR2 FQNEAQ (reference sequence). The CDR3 has 16 residues. The CDR3 DNA is TGTGCCAGCAGCTTGAGTGGACGCGGAACCCAAGAGACCCAGTACTTC. Translating gives CASSLSGRGTQETQYF.

V is TRBV18 and J is TRBJ1-2, with D maybe TRBD1 (5 bases). CDR1 is KGHSH and CDR2 is LQKENI in the germline V gene. CDR3 size: 17 residues. The V and J ends lost 3 bases and 5 bases respectively, with 22 bases between them. This CDR3 is CASSPQRQGPQTYGYTF. The CDR3 nucleotides read TGTGCCAGCTCACCGCAAAGGCAGGGCCCTCAAACTTATGGCTACACCTTC.

This chain uses TRBV6-1 with TRBJ2-3; 10 positions match TRBD2. The germline gives CDR1 MNHNS, CDR2 SASEGT. Trimming cost V 4 bases and J 4 bases; bases outside gene matches: 5. The CDR3 is 15 amino acids. The CDR3 nucleotides read TGTGCCAGCAGTGCTTACAGCGGGGGGGCAGATACGCAGTATTTT. Translation gives CASSAYSGGADTQYF.

This chain uses TRBV12-3 or TRBV12-4 with TRBJ2-3, with a tentative D call TRBD1 (6 bases). The CDR3 is 16 residues long. The V and J ends lost 3 bases and 1 base respectively, with 14 bases between them. CDR3 in DNA: TGTGCCAGCAGTTTTGCGACAGGTGTAGGCACAGATACGCAGTATTTT. Protein product: CASSFATGVGTDTQYF.

This clonotype is a singleton in its sample. The V gene is TRBV11-2, the J gene TRBJ2-5; possibly TRBD1 for D (6 bases). The germline V gene has CDR1 SGHAT and CDR2 FQNNGV. Trimming shortened V by 2 bases and J by 5 bases, and 12 bases separated the two germline ends. This CDR3 has 14 amino acids. The CDR3 spells CASSLQGTRETQYF. DNA of the CDR3: TGTGCCAGCAGCTTACAGGGGACCAGGGAGACCCAGTACTTC. Looking up the rest from reference TRBV11-2 and TRBJ2-5 gives the full variable domain: EAGVAQSPRYKIIEKRQSVAFWCNPISGHATLYWYQQILGQGPKLLIQFQNNGVVDDSQLPKDRFSAERLKGVDSTLKIQPAKLEDSAVYLCASSLQGTRETQYFGPGTRLLVL.

The chain employs TRBV5-1 and TRBJ2-1, with D uncertain. CDR1 SGHRS and CDR2 YFSETQ come from the germline V gene. V dropped 0 bases and J dropped 0 bases, with 4 bases sitting between them. The length of the CDR3 is 14 residues. In DNA, the CDR3 is TGCGCCAGCAGCTTGGAAGCCTCCTACAATGAGCAGTTCTTC. Translation: CASSLEASYNEQFF.

The CDR3 sequence: CASSLGGTSGAKEFF. In DNA, the CDR3 is TGCGCCAGCAGCTTGGGAGGGACTAGCGGGGCGAAGGAGTTCTTC. The chain joins TRBV5-1 to TRBJ2-1; 13 positions agree with TRBD2. J lost 14 bases, V lost 0 bases, and 8 bases had no gene match. The germline CDR1 and CDR2 sequences are SGHRS and YFSETQ. CDR3 size: 15 residues.

This chain uses TRBV10-3 with TRBJ1-5; the match to TRBD1 covers 9 bases. This CDR3 has 16 residues. Germline CDR1 ENHRY, CDR2 SYGVKD. J gave up 8 bases and V 5 bases, and 13 bases lay outside the gene matches. The CDR3 sequence: CAISRTGDVREEPQHF. CDR3 sequence (DNA): TGTGCCATCAGTCGGACAGGGGACGTTCGTGAAGAGCCCCAGCATTTT.

The CDR3 nucleotides are TGTGCCAGCAGGTTCGGACAGGGTCGTCGCTACACCTTC. Encoded protein: CASRFGQGRRYTF. The chain is built from TRBV7-2 and TRBJ1-2, with 8 bases matching TRBD1. This CDR3 contains 13 residues. Germline V CDR1 and CDR2: SGHTA, FQGNSA. V lost 6 bases and J lost 9; bases outside the gene matches: 9.

The chain joins TRBV20-1 to TRBJ2-7; tentative D call: TRBD2 (7 bases). Germline CDR1 is DFQATT and CDR2 is SNEGSKA (reference sequence). The ends were cut back, 4 bases at V and 6 bases at J, with 13 bases in the middle. The CDR3 has 12 amino acids. CDR3 in DNA: TGCAGTGCTAAGGCCGCGGGGGCCGAGCAGTACTTC. Protein product: CSAKAAGAEQYF.

This clonotype was counted a few times. One end of the junction fails to match germline, which may point to a read error. The chain employs TRBV7-7 and TRBJ1-6, with D possibly TRBD1 on 5 matching bases. CDR1 and CDR2 from the germline V gene are SSHAT and FNYEAQ (reference sequence). The CDR3 has 15 amino acids. The CDR3: CASSLSRDGNSPLHF. The CDR3 DNA follows: TGTGCTAGCAGCTTATCCCGGGACGGTAATTCACCCCTCCACTTT.

This clonotype turned up a few times. The CDR3 DNA follows: TGTGCCATCAGTGCAGGGGGTGAGAGCAATCAGCCCCAGCATTTT. It codes for CAISAGGESNQPQHF. This chain joins TRBV10-3 and TRBJ1-5; TRBD1 matches 7 bases. In germline, CDR1 is ENHRY, CDR2 SYGVKD. V lost 4 bases and J lost 1; bases outside the gene matches: 4. This CDR3 contains 15 residues.

The J gene is TRBJ1-1, the V gene TRBV6-1; D unclear. Germline V gene sequence: CDR1 MNHNS, CDR2 SASEGT. V was trimmed by 5 bases and J by 3 bases, leaving 10 bases between them. This CDR3 contains 13 residues. CDR3 DNA sequence: TGTGCCAGCAGTACGACGGGCCACACTGAAGCTTTCTTT. The encoded protein is CASSTTGHTEAFF.

V gene TRBV15 combines with J gene TRBJ2-5; 7 positions match TRBD2. The CDR3 consists of 16 residues. After removal of 0 bases from V and 1 base from J, the junction contained 5 bases not matched to a gene. Germline V gives CDR1 LNHNV, CDR2 YYDKDF (reference sequence). The CDR3 DNA is TGTGCCACCAGCAGAGATCCCCTAGCGGCCCAAGAGACCCAGTACTTC. Amino acids: CATSRDPLAAQETQYF.

The chain recombines TRBV20-1 with TRBJ2-3; D is perhaps TRBD2 (6 bases). The germline V and J ends were trimmed by 2 bases and 3 bases, with 12 bases remaining between them. This CDR3 has 14 amino acids. Germline V gives CDR1 DFQATT, CDR2 SNEGSKA (reference sequence). CDR3 residues: CSARTGEQTDTQYF. The CDR3 bases are TGCAGTGCTAGAACGGGGGAACAGACAGATACGCAGTATTTT.

Remarks on this clonotype: A junction boundary mismatches the germline segment, possibly from a read error. This chain uses TRBV20-1 with TRBJ1-3, with D hard to call. Per the germline V gene, CDR1 is DFQATT and CDR2 is SNEGSKA (reference sequence). This CDR3 region has 14 residues. The CDR3: CSARDTSSGDTIYF. The CDR3 region has the DNA TGCAGTGCTAGAGACACGAGCTCTGGAGACACCATATATTTT.

V and J are TRBV6-2 or TRBV6-3 and TRBJ2-4, with D unclear. Germline V gives CDR1 MNHEY, CDR2 SVGEGT. This CDR3 has 14 amino acids. Trimming removed 6 bases at V and 6 bases at J, with 15 bases between. CDR3 sequence reads: CASSPGWSGNIQYF. For the CDR3, the DNA is TGTGCCAGCAGCCCGGGTTGGTCTGGAAACATTCAGTACTTC.

This clonotype has just a few counts. The chain is built from TRBV20-1 and TRBJ2-7; 8 bases align to TRBD1. Germline lookup yields CDR1 DFQATT and CDR2 SNEGSKA (reference sequence). CDR3 length: 15 residues. V shed 0 bases and J 2 bases; nucleotides not matched to a gene: 6. In nucleotides, the CDR3 is TGCAGTGCTAGAGATCCGCGGACAGGGACCTACGAGCAGTACTTC. Its protein product is CSARDPRTGTYEQYF.

The V call is TRBV5-6, the J call TRBJ2-5, with unresolved D. Between the trimmed V and J ends, which lost 0 bases and 7 bases, there was a span of 13 bases. Germline V gene data show CDR1 as SGHDT and CDR2 as YYEEEE. The length of the CDR3 is 14 residues. CDR3 sequence reads: CASSLGRTAWTQYF. CDR3 DNA sequence: TGTGCCAGCAGCTTGGGTCGGACGGCGTGGACCCAGTACTTC.